Listed below are T cell receptor beta chains from one sample, sequenced in a study of blood T cell repertoires in COVID-19. Sequencing was performed with immunoSEQ multiplex PCR; in TCRdb, only in-frame clones are kept and a portion is missing. Of some 320,000 clones in the sample, approximately 87% were seen once. Source material: PBMCs or T cells enriched from blood (not recorded which). Source of these receptors: a woman aged 25-40 years who had recovered from COVID-19. The CDR3 runs from the conserved cysteine through the conserved F or W. The D gene is left open where the match is weak. The size field is filled for only some rows; it gives once, few, many or a size class.

clone_size d_call j_call v_call cdr3_aa cdr3_nt
few TRBD1 TRBJ2-3 TRBV2 CASTEGTGATDTQYF TGTGCCAGCACTGAGGGGACAGGGGCTACAGATACGCAGTATTTT
NA NA TRBJ1-2 TRBV3-1/TRBV3-2 CASSQDWRENYGYTF TGTGCCAGCAGCCAAGATTGGCGGGAGAACTATGGCTACACCTTC
NA NA TRBJ2-1 TRBV5-6 CASSLGLYNEQFF TGTGCCAGCAGCTTGGGACTTTACAATGAGCAGTTCTTC
NA NA TRBJ2-2 TRBV12-2 CASRLALRAGLGGELFF TGTGCAAGTCGCTTAGCGCTGAGGGCGGGCCTCGGCGGGGAGCTGTTTTTT
NA NA TRBJ2-7 TRBV27 CASSLMAGRWEQYF TGTGCCAGCAGTTTAATGGCAGGGCGGTGGGAGCAGTACTTC
NA NA TRBJ2-1 TRBV4-1 CASSLQDELGNEQFF TGCGCCAGCAGCCTACAAGATGAACTAGGTAATGAGCAGTTCTTC
NA NA TRBJ1-1 TRBV6-1 CASSELGTRNTEAFF TGTGCCAGCAGTGAACTCGGGACAAGGAACACTGAAGCTTTCTTT
NA TRBD2 TRBJ2-1 TRBV5-4 CASSPAGTSGGEQFF TGTGCCAGCAGCCCTGCCGGGACTAGCGGAGGAGAGCAGTTCTTC
NA TRBD1 TRBJ1-1 TRBV4-1 CASSRTGNEAFF TGCGCCAGCAGCAGGACAGGGAACGAAGCTTTCTTT
NA TRBD2 TRBJ2-4 TRBV27 CASSSLRSGGLAKNIQYF TGTGCCAGCAGTTCCCTGAGAAGCGGGGGTCTAGCCAAAAACATTCAGTACTTC
NA NA TRBJ2-7 TRBV6-1 CASSERGGGGVDEQYF TGTGCCAGCAGTGAAAGAGGTGGGGGAGGAGTCGACGAGCAGTACTTC
NA NA TRBJ1-2 TRBV5-8 CASSELRGGNYGYTF TGTGCCAGCAGCGAACTTAGGGGGGGCAACTATGGCTACACCTTC
NA NA TRBJ2-5 TRBV27 CASSLAASSPGTQYF TGTGCCAGCAGTTTAGCGGCGAGCTCCCCCGGGACCCAGTACTTC
NA TRBD1 TRBJ1-6 TRBV30 CAWSAGTGDSPLHF TGTGCCTGGAGTGCCGGGACAGGAGATTCACCCCTCCACTTT
few TRBD1 TRBJ2-2 TRBV28 CASSLIDRGFNTGELFF TGTGCCAGCAGTTTAATCGACAGGGGTTTCAACACCGGGGAGCTGTTTTTT
NA NA TRBJ1-2 TRBV3-1/TRBV3-2 CASSQDPQGTGGYTF TGTGCCAGCAGCCAAGATCCCCAGGGGACGGGTGGCTACACCTTC
NA NA TRBJ2-7 TRBV23-1 CASSHPSGQSSYEQYF TGCGCCAGCAGTCACCCCTCAGGACAGTCCTCCTACGAGCAGTACTTC
NA NA TRBJ2-1 TRBV7-6 CASSLEPLSSGNYNEQFF TGTGCCAGCAGCTTAGAGCCCCTTTCCAGCGGCAATTACAATGAGCAGTTCTTC
NA NA TRBJ2-3 TRBV5-6 CASSRVQGRTDTQYF TGTGCCAGCAGCCGCGTTCAGGGGCGCACAGATACGCAGTATTTT
NA TRBD1 TRBJ2-1 TRBV19 CAIRTGGPYNEQFF TGTGCCATCCGGACAGGGGGCCCTTACAATGAGCAGTTCTTC
NA NA TRBJ1-1 TRBV5-1 CASSLGWQGNTEAFF TGCGCCAGCAGCTTGGGATGGCAGGGGAACACTGAAGCTTTCTTT
NA NA TRBJ1-2 TRBV28 CASSSLDSRYGYTF TGTGCCAGCAGTTCCCTGGACAGCCGCTATGGCTACACCTTC
once TRBD2 TRBJ2-3 TRBV18 CASSPLATSEASTDTQYF TGTGCCAGCTCACCGTTGGCAACTAGCGAAGCTAGCACAGATACGCAGTATTTT
NA NA TRBJ1-1 TRBV19 CASTLGTLSYPLLTEAFF TGTGCCAGTACCTTAGGGACTTTATCCTATCCCTTGCTCACTGAAGCTTTCTTT
NA NA TRBJ2-7 TRBV2 CASSEGRSFEQYF TGTGCCAGCAGTGAAGGCAGATCTTTTGAGCAGTACTTC
NA NA TRBJ2-7 TRBV20-1 CSASFGVYEQYF TGCAGTGCTAGTTTCGGGGTCTACGAGCAGTACTTC
once TRBD1 TRBJ1-1 TRBV3-1/TRBV3-2 CASTAGQGAPSTFF TGTGCCAGCACCGCCGGACAGGGGGCCCCGTCGACGTTCTTT
NA TRBD1 TRBJ1-2 TRBV2 CASSAGTGVFYGYTF TGTGCCAGCAGTGCTGGGACAGGGGTTTTCTATGGCTACACCTTC
NA NA TRBJ2-7 TRBV7-6 CASSFGGAPSYEQYF TGTGCCAGCAGCTTCGGGGGTGCACCCTCCTACGAGCAGTACTTC
NA NA TRBJ2-7 TRBV1 CTLSGGKTYEQYF TGCACCCTTAGCGGGGGGAAAACGTACGAGCAGTACTTC
once TRBD1 TRBJ1-5 TRBV7-9 CASSQRTGGRNQPQHF TGTGCCAGCAGCCAACGGACAGGGGGACGCAATCAGCCCCAGCATTTT
NA TRBD1 TRBJ1-3 TRBV7-6 CASSPSPPSGQGVSGNTIYF TGTGCCAGCAGTCCTAGTCCTCCCAGCGGACAGGGCGTCTCTGGAAACACCATATATTTT
NA NA TRBJ2-7 TRBV30 CAWSVQGVHEQYF TGTGCCTGGAGTGTACAGGGCGTTCACGAGCAGTACTTC
NA NA TRBJ2-7 TRBV28 CASSEMDIVNEQYF TGTGCCAGCAGTGAAATGGACATTGTTAACGAGCAGTACTTC
NA NA TRBJ1-1 TRBV6-5 CASRTDIWNTEAFF TGTGCCAGCAGGACGGACATTTGGAACACTGAAGCTTTCTTT
NA TRBD2 TRBJ2-6 TRBV15 CATSRDPGTTGANVLTF TGTGCCACCAGCAGAGATCCAGGGACTACGGGGGCCAACGTCCTGACTTTC
NA NA TRBJ1-2 TRBV5-1 CASKPGPPAVGDGYTF TGCGCCAGCAAACCGGGCCCCCCCGCGGTCGGGGATGGCTACACCTTC
NA NA TRBJ1-4 TRBV7-9 CASSFESEKLFF TGTGCCAGCAGCTTCGAGAGTGAAAAACTGTTTTTT
NA NA TRBJ2-7 TRBV3-1/TRBV3-2 CASSPEGFRGEQYF TGTGCCAGCAGCCCAGAGGGTTTTCGGGGGGAGCAGTACTTC
NA NA TRBJ1-1 TRBV19 CASSTPGHLTEAFF TGTGCCAGTAGTACTCCGGGACACCTCACTGAAGCTTTCTTT
NA NA TRBJ1-2 TRBV30 CAWKDAGGGYGYTF TGTGCCTGGAAGGATGCGGGGGGGGGCTATGGCTACACCTTC
NA NA TRBJ1-1 TRBV6-5 CASSENLNTEAFF TGTGCCAGCAGCGAGAACCTAAACACTGAAGCTTTCTTT
NA TRBD2 TRBJ2-7 TRBV5-6 CASSPPSSGTYEQYF TGTGCCAGCAGCCCGCCGAGTAGCGGGACCTACGAGCAGTACTTC
NA TRBD2 TRBJ2-1 TRBV7-8 CASSLGSVAGVF TGTGCCAGCAGCTTAGGGTCGGTAGCGGGGGTCTTC
NA NA TRBJ1-2 TRBV11-2 CASSQMEENYGYTF TGTGCCAGCAGCCAAATGGAGGAGAACTATGGCTACACCTTC
NA NA TRBJ1-3 TRBV28 CASSSRNTIYF TGTGCCAGCAGCTCTCGGAACACCATATATTTT
NA NA TRBJ2-1 TRBV6-6 CASSYSSGNEQFF TGTGCCAGCAGTTACTCCTCAGGGAATGAGCAGTTCTTC